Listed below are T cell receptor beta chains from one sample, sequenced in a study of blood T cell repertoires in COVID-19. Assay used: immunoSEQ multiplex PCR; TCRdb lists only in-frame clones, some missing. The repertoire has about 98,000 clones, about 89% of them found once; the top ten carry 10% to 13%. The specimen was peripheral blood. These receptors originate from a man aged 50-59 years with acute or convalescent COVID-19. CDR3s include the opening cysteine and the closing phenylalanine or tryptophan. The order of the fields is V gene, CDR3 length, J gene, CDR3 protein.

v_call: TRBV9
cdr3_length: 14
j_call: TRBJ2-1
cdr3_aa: CASSAIAGFNEQFF

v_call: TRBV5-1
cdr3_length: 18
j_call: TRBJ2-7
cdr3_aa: CASSSGLAGVSRMGEQYF

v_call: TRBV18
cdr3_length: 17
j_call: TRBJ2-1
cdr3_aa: CASSPRTSGFLYNEQFF

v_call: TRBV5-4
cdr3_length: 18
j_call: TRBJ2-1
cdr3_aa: CASSSGGPGLAERDEQFF

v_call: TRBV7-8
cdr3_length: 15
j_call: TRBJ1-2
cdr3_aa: CASSLVETGVYGYTF

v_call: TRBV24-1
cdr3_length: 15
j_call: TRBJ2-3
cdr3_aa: CATSGRAGESDTQYF

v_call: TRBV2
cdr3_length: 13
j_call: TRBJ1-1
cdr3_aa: CASSDGKNTEAFF

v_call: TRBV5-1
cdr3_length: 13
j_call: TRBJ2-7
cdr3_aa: CASSRTSGSQQYF

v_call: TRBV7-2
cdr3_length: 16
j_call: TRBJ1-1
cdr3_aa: CASSLGAGGTNTEAFF

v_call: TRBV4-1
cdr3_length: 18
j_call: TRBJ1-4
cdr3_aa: CASSQVGQGGRTNEKLFF

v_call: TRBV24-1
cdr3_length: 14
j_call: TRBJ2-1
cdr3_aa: CATSDSGTTNEQFF

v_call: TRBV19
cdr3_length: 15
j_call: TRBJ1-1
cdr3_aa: CASSIDGGLGTEAFF

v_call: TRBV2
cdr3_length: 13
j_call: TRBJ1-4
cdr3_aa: CASKGTGIEKLFF